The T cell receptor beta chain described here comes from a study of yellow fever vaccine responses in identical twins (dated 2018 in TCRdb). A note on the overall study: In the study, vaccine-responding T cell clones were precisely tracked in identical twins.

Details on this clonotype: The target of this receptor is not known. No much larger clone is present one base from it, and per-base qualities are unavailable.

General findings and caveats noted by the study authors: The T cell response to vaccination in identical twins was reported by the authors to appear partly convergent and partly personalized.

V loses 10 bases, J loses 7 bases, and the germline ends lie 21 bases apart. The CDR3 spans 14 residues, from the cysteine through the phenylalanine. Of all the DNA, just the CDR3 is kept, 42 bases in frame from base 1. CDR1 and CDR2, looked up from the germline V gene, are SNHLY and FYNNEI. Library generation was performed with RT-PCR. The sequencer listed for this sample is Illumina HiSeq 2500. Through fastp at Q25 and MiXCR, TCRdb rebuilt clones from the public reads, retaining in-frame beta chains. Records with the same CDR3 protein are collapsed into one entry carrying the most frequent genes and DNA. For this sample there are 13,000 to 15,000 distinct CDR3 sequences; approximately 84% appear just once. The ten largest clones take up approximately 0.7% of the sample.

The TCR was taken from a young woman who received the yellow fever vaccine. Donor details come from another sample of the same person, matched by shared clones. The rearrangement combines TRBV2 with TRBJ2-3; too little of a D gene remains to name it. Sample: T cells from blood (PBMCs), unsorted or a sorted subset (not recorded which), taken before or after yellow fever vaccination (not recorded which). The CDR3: CANKKDSQANTQYF. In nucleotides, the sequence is TGTGCCAACAAGAAAGACTCGCAGGCTAATACGCAGTATTTT.